This T cell receptor (beta chain) derives from a study of PD-1 blockade in mismatch repair-deficient tumors. This table comes from immunoSEQ multiplex PCR, and its TCRdb copy is limited to in-frame clones, with some not included. The sample yields approximately 9,300 clones, about nine tenths seen once. Note on this clone: The antigen remains undetermined.

This sample's time point: approximately ten-day in vitro stimulation with candidate neoantigen peptide 3. Germline CDR1 reads SNHLY; CDR2 reads FYNNEI. CDR3 size: 11 residues. The V end was cut by 6 bases, the J end by 10 bases, with 12 bases between. The receptor comes from an adult with mismatch repair-deficient cancer. This chain joins TRBV2 and TRBJ1-1, with unresolved D. This material consisted of cells cultured in vitro, taken from a patient treated with pembrolizumab. CDR3 sequence (DNA): TGTGCCAGCAGGGGCCTTGGCCCAGCTTTCTTT. Its protein product is CASRGLGPAFF.